This T cell receptor (beta chain) was retrieved from a study of beta chain features in type 1 diabetes. Overall study: Healthy donors resembled patients in age, gender and cell yields.

A few counts support this clone. No antigen is known for it. Study-level results: Moderate yet significant TCRB CDR3 shortening was seen in Type 1 diabetes patients in all four CD4+ subsets.

From germline, CDR1 is GTSNPN and CDR2 SVGIG (reference sequence). V was shortened by 0 bases and J by 10 bases, with 4 bases between the two germline ends. The CDR3 sequence is 11 residues long. The study reverse transcribed the entire isolated RNA, so it sequenced expressed TCRB transcripts. Data came from immunoSEQ multiplex PCR; TCRdb stores just in-frame clones and leaves some out. There are 630,000 or so clones in the sample; roughly 13% occur only once, and 0.03% to 0.045% lies in the top ten. This TCR derives from a man aged 18-30 years with type 1 diabetes. V usage is TRBV30 and J usage is TRBJ1-6; D gene unclear. The specimen was naive CD4+ T cells from blood. The CDR3 region has the DNA TGTGCCTGGAGTGTACAATCACCCCTCCACTTT. Protein: CAWSVQSPLHF.